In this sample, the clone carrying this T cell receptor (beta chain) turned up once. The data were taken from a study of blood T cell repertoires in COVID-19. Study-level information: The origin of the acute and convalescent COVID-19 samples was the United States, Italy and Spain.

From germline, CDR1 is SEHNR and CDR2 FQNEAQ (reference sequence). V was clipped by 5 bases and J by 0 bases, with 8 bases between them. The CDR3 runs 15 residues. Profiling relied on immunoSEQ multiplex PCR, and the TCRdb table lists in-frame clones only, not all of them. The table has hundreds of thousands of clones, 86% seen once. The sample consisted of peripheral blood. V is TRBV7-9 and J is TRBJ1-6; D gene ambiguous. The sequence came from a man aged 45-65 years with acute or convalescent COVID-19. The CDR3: CASSDRDSYNSPLHF. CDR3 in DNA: TGTGCCAGCAGCGACCGGGACTCCTATAATTCACCCCTCCACTTT.